This T cell receptor (beta chain) was recorded in a study of lymphopenia after photon versus proton radiotherapy. Findings and caveats of the study: Relative stability marked proton patients; photon patients lost diversity and naive cells. Oligoclonal CD8+ Temra expansion after nadir drove photon patients' diversity drop.

The V and J ends lost 5 bases and 5 bases, in that order; junction bases with no gene match: 3. Germline CDR1 reads MNHEY; CDR2 reads SMNVEV (reference sequence). The CDR3 is 14 amino acids. Worth noting for this clone: What it recognizes is unknown.

Clones were sequenced by immunoSEQ multiplex PCR, and TCRdb holds only the in-frame ones, with some missing. The sample yields 75,000 to 95,000 clones, around 82% seen once. This chain links TRBV27 with TRBJ2-5; 12 bases line up with TRBD2. The clonotype was recovered from a man in his 60s with pancreatic cancer. The starting material was peripheral blood, obtained from a patient treated with proton-based radiotherapy. The CDR3 region is CASSPSGRDETQYF. DNA of the CDR3: TGTGCCAGCAGTCCTAGCGGGAGGGATGAGACCCAGTACTTC.